The 10 T cell receptor beta chains below come from one sample, sequenced in a study of T cells after yellow fever vaccination. TCRdb fed the 5' RACE reads into MiXCR, producing one record per CDR3 protein. Among about 320,000 distinct CDR3 sequences listed, about 11% were seen once. Sequenced here: CD4+ T cells sorted from PBMCs, sampled 45 days after the yellow fever booster vaccination. The receptor set was obtained from a man aged 18-30 years who received the YFV17D yellow fever vaccine.

CDR3 residues: CASSNTREQYV. The CDR3 nucleotides read TGTGCCAGCAGTAACACGAGGGAGCAGTACGTC. This chain joins TRBV6-1 and TRBJ2-7; no firm D call. V lost 5 bases, J lost 7 bases, and 9 bases lay in between. CDR1 MNHNS and CDR2 SASEGT come from the germline V gene. The CDR3 is 11 residues long.

This chain joins TRBV7-9 and TRBJ1-5; no firm D call. Per germline, CDR1 SEHNR and CDR2 FQNEAQ (reference sequence). Trimming cost V 0 bases and J 3 bases, with 3 bases left between them. There are 13 residues in the CDR3. The CDR3 is CASSLADNQPQHF. The CDR3 nucleotides are TGTGCCAGCAGCTTAGCAGACAATCAGCCCCAGCATTTT.

Only a few counts were recorded for this clonotype. The gene calls are TRBV12-3 or TRBV12-4 and TRBJ2-7; 10 positions match TRBD2. Trimming cost V 6 bases and J 6 bases; bases outside gene matches: 8. This CDR3 is 14 amino acids long. Written as DNA, the CDR3 is TGTGCCAGCAGCTCCCGCCTAGCGGGGGCCGAGCAGTACTTC. As protein: CASSSRLAGAEQYF.

This clonotype appeared many times. The V gene is TRBV7-2, the J gene TRBJ2-2, with TRBD2 identical over 11 bases. Unmatched junction bases numbered 7, after V lost 10 bases and J lost 6 bases. CDR3 length: 14 residues. The germline V gene encodes CDR1 SGHTA and CDR2 FQGNSA. The DNA of the CDR3 is TGTGCCACACGACTAGCGGGGCTGGCCGGGGAGCTGTTTTTT. This encodes CATRLAGLAGELFF.

This clonotype has just a few counts. This chain connects TRBV7-6 to TRBJ2-5; 10 bases are shared with TRBD1. This CDR3 spans 15 amino acids. V lost 6 bases to trimming and J lost 4 bases; unmatched junction nucleotides: 8. Germline values: CDR1 SGHVS, CDR2 FNYEAQ. The CDR3: CASRTGQGIGETQYF. Here the CDR3 DNA reads TGTGCCAGCAGAACGGGACAGGGGATAGGAGAGACCCAGTACTTC.

This clonotype was seen repeatedly, ten times or more. CDR3 in amino acids: CASRASSGGYEQYF. The CDR3 nucleotides read TGTGCCAGCAGGGCTTCTAGCGGGGGCTACGAGCAGTACTTC. The chain couples TRBV2 to TRBJ2-7; 10 positions match TRBD2. Per germline, CDR1 SNHLY and CDR2 FYNNEI. The trim removed 6 bases at V and 3 bases at J, leaving 5 bases unmatched. This CDR3 comprises 14 residues. The entire variable domain, with the rest obtained from reference TRBV2 and TRBJ2-7, is as follows: EPEVTQTPSHQVTQMGQEVILRCVPISNHLYFYWYRQILGQKVEFLVSFYNNEISEKSEIFDDQFSVERPDGSNFTLKIRSTKLEDSAMYFCASRASSGGYEQYFGPGTRLTVT.

This chain links TRBV6-5 with TRBJ2-1; 8 positions match TRBD1. The CDR3 has 14 amino acids. CDR1 and CDR2 from the germline V gene are MNHEY and SVGAGI. The junction had 9 bases not matched to a gene; V was cut back by 6 bases and J by 8 bases. The CDR3 sequence: CASSLQGARYEQFF. The CDR3 DNA reads TGTGCCAGCAGCCTGCAGGGGGCACGGTATGAGCAGTTCTTC.

This clonotype has more than one count but fewer than ten. This chain uses TRBV15 with TRBJ2-3, with D perhaps TRBD2 (5 bases). This CDR3 spans 14 amino acids. Germline V gives CDR1 LNHNV, CDR2 YYDKDF (reference sequence). Trimming cost V 8 bases and J 0 bases, with 12 bases left between them. The CDR3 loop is CATSSLISTDTQYF. CDR3 bases: TGTGCCACCTCTAGCCTGATTAGCACAGATACGCAGTATTTT.

This clonotype was detected ten times or more. The chain joins TRBV5-6 to TRBJ2-7; 11 positions agree with TRBD1. After removal of 4 bases from V and 1 base from J, the junction contained 1 base not matched to a gene. From germline, CDR1 is SGHDT and CDR2 YYEEEE. The length of the CDR3 is 14 residues. Here the CDR3 reads CASSRDRGSYEQYF. DNA for the CDR3: TGTGCCAGCAGCCGGGACAGGGGGTCCTACGAGCAGTACTTC.

This clonotype occurred a few times. V is TRBV7-2 and J is TRBJ2-1; 7 bases fit TRBD1. The CDR3 has 13 amino acids. Germline CDR1 reads SGHTA; CDR2 reads FQGNSA. Trimming removed 4 bases from V and 9 bases from J; junction bases left unmatched: 6. The CDR3 region is CASSSDRAVEQFF. The CDR3 bases are TGTGCCAGCAGCTCCGACAGGGCGGTTGAGCAGTTCTTC.